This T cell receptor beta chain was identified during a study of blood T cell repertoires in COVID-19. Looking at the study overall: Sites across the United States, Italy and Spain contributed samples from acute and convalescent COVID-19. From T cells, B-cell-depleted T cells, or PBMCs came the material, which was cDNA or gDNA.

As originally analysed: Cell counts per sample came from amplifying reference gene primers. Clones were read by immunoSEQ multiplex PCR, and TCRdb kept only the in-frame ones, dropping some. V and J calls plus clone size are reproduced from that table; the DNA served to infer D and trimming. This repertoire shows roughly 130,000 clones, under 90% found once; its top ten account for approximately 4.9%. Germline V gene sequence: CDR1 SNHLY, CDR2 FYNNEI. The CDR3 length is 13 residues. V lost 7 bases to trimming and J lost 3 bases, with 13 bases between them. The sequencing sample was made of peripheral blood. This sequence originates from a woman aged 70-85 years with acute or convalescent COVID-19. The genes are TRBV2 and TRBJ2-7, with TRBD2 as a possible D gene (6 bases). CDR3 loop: CASTRGRLYEQYF. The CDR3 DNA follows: TGTGCCAGCACCCGGGGGAGGCTCTACGAGCAGTACTTC.